Presented here are 9 T cell receptor beta chains from one specimen sequenced in a study of shared clonotypes between healthy human individuals. Assay used: immunoSEQ multiplex PCR; TCRdb lists only in-frame clones, some missing. Of 1,400,000 or so clones listed, about 98.5% were seen once; the top ten hold 0.36%. Source material: naive CD4+ T cells sorted from blood. Subset meaning: CD45RA+ positively selected. Receptors originate from a man aged 30 to 45 in good health.

The chain carries TRBV5-1 and TRBJ1-1; no reliable D call. Trimming removed 5 bases at V and 1 base at J, with 15 bases between. Germline CDR1 and CDR2: SGHRS and YFSETQ. The CDR3 is made up of 15 amino acids. This CDR3 is CASRKEGLQNTEAFF. The CDR3 DNA sequence: TGCGCCAGCAGGAAAGAGGGCCTACAGAACACTGAAGCTTTCTTT.

This clone was found once. The chain links TRBV7-6 to TRBJ2-2; 10 bases align to TRBD2. V trimming: 2 bases; J trimming: 4 bases; junction bases outside the gene matches: 7. From germline, CDR1 is SGHVS and CDR2 FNYEAQ. The CDR3 is 17 residues long. This chain's CDR3 is CASSLSGGLASTGELFF. CDR3 nucleotide sequence: TGTGCCAGCAGCTTATCAGGGGGACTAGCGTCCACCGGGGAGCTGTTTTTT.

The chain combines TRBV7-8 with TRBJ2-1; 10 bases line up with TRBD2. V dropped 5 bases and J dropped 4; count of bases not matched to a gene: 8. CDR1 is SGHVS and CDR2 is FQNEAQ in the germline V gene. This CDR3 has 16 amino acids. The DNA of the CDR3 is TGTGCCAGCAGCGAACCTAGCGGGAGCTCTTACAATGAGCAGTTCTTC. Translating it yields CASSEPSGSSYNEQFF. The full variable domain, completed using reference TRBV7-8 and TRBJ2-1, is GAGVSQSPRYKVAKRGQDVALRCDPISGHVSLFWYQQALGQGPEFLTYFQNEAQLDKSGLPSDRFFAERPEGSVSTLKIQRTQQEDSAVYLCASSEPSGSSYNEQFFGPGTRLTVL.

The chain is built from TRBV5-1 and TRBJ2-7, with 10 bases that match TRBD1. CDR1 is SGHRS, CDR2 YFSETQ, per germline. The V segment lost 5 bases and the J segment 4 bases; nucleotides outside the gene matches: 12. CDR3 length: 16 residues. This chain's CDR3 is CASSGGPGQGKYEQYF. The CDR3 coding sequence is TGCGCCAGCAGTGGTGGCCCGGGACAGGGGAAGTACGAGCAGTACTTC.

This CDR3 is CASSPIRGAGELDTQYF. The CDR3, as DNA: TGTGCCAGCAGTCCGATTAGGGGGGCAGGCGAATTAGATACGCAGTATTTT. V is TRBV28 and J is TRBJ2-3; D assignment may be TRBD1 or TRBD2 (6 bases each). Germline lookup yields CDR1 MDHEN and CDR2 SYDVKM. Trimming shortened V by 5 bases and J by 5 bases, and 23 bases separated the two germline ends. The CDR3 is 17 residues long.

The chain couples TRBV28 to TRBJ1-3; 7 nucleotides match TRBD1. This CDR3 is built from 15 residues. CDR1 is MDHEN, CDR2 SYDVKM, per germline. Trimming took 5 bases from V and 6 from J; bases not matched to a gene: 10. Here the CDR3 reads CASSLPGTAKNTIYF. As DNA, the CDR3 is TGTGCCAGCAGTCTGCCCGGGACAGCAAAAAACACCATATATTTT.

The chain links TRBV28 to TRBJ1-2, with D uncertain. This CDR3 contains 12 residues. Germline V CDR1 and CDR2: MDHEN, SYDVKM. Trimming removed 4 bases at V and 5 bases at J, with 8 bases between. The CDR3 DNA reads as TGTGCCAGCAGTTCGCTTCGTTATGGCTACACCTTC. Translated, it gives CASSSLRYGYTF.

A single count supports this clone. CDR3 residues: CASSLGLPATDTQYF. As DNA, the CDR3 is TGTGCCAGTAGTTTGGGACTCCCTGCCACAGATACGCAGTATTTT. The V and J genes are TRBV19 and TRBJ2-3; a weak D match, TRBD2 (6 bases). There are 15 residues in the CDR3. V lost 5 bases and J 2 bases, leaving 14 bases between the germline ends. CDR1 LNHDA and CDR2 SQIVND come from the germline V gene (reference sequence).

The V and J genes are TRBV9 and TRBJ2-7; 7 bases line up with TRBD2. Per germline, CDR1 SGDLS and CDR2 YYNGEE. The CDR3 has 17 amino acids. J was trimmed by 4 bases and V by 0 bases; bases with no gene match: 13. CDR3 amino acids: CASSVDISAGVKYEQYF. CDR3 DNA: TGTGCCAGCAGCGTAGACATTTCGGCGGGAGTCAAGTACGAGCAGTACTTC.